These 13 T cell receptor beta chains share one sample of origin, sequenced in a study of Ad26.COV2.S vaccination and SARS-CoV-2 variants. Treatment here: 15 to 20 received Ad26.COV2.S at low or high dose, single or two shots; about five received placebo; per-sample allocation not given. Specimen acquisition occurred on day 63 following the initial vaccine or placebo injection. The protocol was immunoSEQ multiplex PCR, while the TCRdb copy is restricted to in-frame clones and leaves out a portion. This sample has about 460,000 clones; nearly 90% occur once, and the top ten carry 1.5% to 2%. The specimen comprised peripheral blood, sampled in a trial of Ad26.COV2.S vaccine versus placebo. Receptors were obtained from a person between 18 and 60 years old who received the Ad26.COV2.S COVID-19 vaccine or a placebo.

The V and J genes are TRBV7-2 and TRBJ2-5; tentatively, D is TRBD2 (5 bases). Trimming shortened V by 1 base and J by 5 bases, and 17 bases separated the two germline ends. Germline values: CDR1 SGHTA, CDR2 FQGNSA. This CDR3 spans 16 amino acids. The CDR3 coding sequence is TGTGCCAGCAGCTTAGTGTATGGGAGAAGGAGGGAGACCCAGTACTTC. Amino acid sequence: CASSLVYGRRRETQYF. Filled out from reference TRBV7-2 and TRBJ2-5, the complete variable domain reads GAGVSQSPSNKVTEKGKDVELRCDPISGHTALYWYRQSLGQGLEFLIYFQGNSAPDKSGLPSDRFSAERTGGSVSTLTIQRTQQEDSAVYLCASSLVYGRRRETQYFGPGTRLLVL.

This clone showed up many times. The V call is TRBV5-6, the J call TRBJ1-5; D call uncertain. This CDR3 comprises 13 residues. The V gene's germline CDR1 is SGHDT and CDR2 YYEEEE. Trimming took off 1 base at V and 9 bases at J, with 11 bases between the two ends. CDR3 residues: CASSLSVVGPQHF. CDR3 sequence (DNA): TGTGCCAGCAGCTTGTCGGTGGTGGGGCCCCAGCATTTT. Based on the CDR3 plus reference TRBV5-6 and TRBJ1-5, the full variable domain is DAGVTQSPTHLIKTRGQQVTLRCSPKSGHDTVSWYQQALGQGPQFIFQYYEEEERQRGNFPDRFSGHQFPNYSSELNVNALLLGDSALYLCASSLSVVGPQHFGDGTRLSIL.

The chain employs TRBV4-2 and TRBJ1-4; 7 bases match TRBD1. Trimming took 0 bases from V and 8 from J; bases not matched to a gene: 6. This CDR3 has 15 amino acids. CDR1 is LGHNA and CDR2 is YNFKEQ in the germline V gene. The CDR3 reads CASSQDEGAAEKLFF. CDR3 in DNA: TGTGCCAGCAGCCAAGATGAGGGGGCGGCGGAAAAACTGTTTTTT.

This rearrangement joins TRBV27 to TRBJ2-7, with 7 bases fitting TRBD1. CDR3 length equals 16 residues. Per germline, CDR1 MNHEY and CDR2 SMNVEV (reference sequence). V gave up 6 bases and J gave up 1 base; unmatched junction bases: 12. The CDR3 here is CASSMNRGPLSYEQYF. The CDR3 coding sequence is TGTGCCAGCAGCATGAACAGGGGCCCACTATCCTACGAGCAGTACTTC.

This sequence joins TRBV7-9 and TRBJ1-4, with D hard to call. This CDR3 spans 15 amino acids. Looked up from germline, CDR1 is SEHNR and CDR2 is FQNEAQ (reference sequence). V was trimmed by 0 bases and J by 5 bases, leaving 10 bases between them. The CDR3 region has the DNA TGTGCCAGCAGCTTAGCCGGCTCAAGAAATGAAAAACTGTTTTTT. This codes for CASSLAGSRNEKLFF.

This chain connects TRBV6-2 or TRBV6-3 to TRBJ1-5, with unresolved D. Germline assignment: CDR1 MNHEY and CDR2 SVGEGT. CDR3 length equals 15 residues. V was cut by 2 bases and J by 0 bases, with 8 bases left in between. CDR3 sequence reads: CASSYGQVSNQPQHF. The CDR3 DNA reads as TGTGCCAGCAGTTACGGGCAGGTTAGCAATCAGCCCCAGCATTTT.

The CDR3 DNA sequence: TGCGCCAGCAGTGAGTCTCCCCTTTGGACAGGGGGTTCAGATACGCAGTATTTT. This translates into CASSESPLWTGGSDTQYF. V is TRBV10-2 and J is TRBJ2-3; 10 nucleotides align to TRBD1. Germline V lookup: CDR1 WSHSY, CDR2 SAAADI. The CDR3 consists of 18 residues. Germline trimming cut 0 bases from V and 4 bases from J; bases unmatched to any gene: 10.

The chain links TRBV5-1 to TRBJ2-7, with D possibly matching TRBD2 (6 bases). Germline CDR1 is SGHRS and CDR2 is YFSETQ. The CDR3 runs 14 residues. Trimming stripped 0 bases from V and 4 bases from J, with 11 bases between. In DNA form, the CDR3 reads TGCGCCAGCAGCTTGGGACTAGTAACTTACGAGCAGTACTTC. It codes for CASSLGLVTYEQYF. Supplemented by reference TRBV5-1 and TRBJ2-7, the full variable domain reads KAGVTQTPRYLIKTRGQQVTLSCSPISGHRSVSWYQQTPGQGLQFLFEYFSETQRNKGNFPGRFSGRQFSNSRSEMNVSTLELGDSALYLCASSLGLVTYEQYFGPGTRLTVT.

Here the CDR3 DNA reads TGTGCCACCAGCCTGGACAGGGGTACGCAGTATTTT. Translating it yields CATSLDRGTQYF. The V and J genes are TRBV24-1 and TRBJ2-3; TRBD1 aligns across 9 bases. V lost 7 bases and J lost 8; bases outside the gene matches: 3. This CDR3 region has 12 residues. Germline-derived CDR1 and CDR2 are KGHDR and SFDVKD.

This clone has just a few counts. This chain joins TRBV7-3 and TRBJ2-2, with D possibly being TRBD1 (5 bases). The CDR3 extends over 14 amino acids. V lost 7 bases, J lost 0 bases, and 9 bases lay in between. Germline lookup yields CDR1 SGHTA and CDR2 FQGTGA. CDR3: CASTLRANTGELFF. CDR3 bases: TGTGCCAGCACCCTCAGGGCGAACACCGGGGAGCTGTTTTTT.

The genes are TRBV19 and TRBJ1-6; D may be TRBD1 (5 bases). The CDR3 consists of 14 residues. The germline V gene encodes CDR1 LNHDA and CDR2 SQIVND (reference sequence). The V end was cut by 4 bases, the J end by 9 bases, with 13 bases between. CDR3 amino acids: CASSTPGTFSPLHF. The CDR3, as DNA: TGTGCCAGTAGTACGCCAGGGACGTTTTCACCCCTCCACTTT.

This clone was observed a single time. The chain's CDR3 is CASSPPASTDTQYF. Here the CDR3 DNA reads TGTGCCAGCTCACCTCCGGCAAGCACAGATACGCAGTATTTT. V and J are TRBV18 and TRBJ2-3; no reliable D call. V was cut by 3 bases and J by 0 bases, with 7 bases left in between. CDR1 is KGHSH, CDR2 LQKENI, per germline. CDR3 length equals 14 residues.

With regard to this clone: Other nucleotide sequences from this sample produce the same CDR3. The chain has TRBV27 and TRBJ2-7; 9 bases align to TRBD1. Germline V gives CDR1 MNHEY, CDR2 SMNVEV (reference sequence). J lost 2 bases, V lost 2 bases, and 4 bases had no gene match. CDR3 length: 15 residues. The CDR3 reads CASSLTGQGTYEQYF. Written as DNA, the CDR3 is TGTGCCAGCAGTTTAACGGGACAGGGCACCTACGAGCAGTACTTC.